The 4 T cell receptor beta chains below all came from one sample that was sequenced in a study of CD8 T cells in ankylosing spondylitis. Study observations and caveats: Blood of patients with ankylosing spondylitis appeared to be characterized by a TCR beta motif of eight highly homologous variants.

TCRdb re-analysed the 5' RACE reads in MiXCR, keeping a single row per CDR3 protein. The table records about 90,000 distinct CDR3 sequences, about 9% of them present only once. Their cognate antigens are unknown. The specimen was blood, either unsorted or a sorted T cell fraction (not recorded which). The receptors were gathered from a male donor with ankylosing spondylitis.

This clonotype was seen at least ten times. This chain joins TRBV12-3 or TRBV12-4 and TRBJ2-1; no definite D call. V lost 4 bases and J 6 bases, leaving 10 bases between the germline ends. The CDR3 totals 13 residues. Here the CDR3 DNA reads TGTGCCAGCAGTTCCGGTGTGGGCAATGAGCAGTTCTTC. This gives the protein CASSSGVGNEQFF.

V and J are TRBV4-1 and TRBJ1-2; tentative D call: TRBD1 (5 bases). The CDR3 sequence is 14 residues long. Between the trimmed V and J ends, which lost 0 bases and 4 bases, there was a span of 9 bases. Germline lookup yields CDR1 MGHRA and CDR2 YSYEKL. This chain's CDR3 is CASSQDPTGYGYTF. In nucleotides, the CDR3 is TGCGCCAGCAGCCAAGATCCTACAGGCTATGGCTACACCTTC.

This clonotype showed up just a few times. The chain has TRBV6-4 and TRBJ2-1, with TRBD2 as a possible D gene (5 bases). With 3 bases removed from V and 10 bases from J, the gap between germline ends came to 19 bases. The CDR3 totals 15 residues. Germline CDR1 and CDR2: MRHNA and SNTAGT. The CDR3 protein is CASSERGELLGEQFF. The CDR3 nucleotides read TGTGCCAGCAGTGAACGGGGAGAGTTACTCGGGGAGCAGTTCTTC.

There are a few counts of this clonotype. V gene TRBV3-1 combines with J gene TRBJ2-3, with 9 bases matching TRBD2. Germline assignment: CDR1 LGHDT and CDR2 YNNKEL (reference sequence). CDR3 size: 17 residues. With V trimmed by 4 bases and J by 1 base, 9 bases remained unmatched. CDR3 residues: CASSPKAAGGCTDTQYF. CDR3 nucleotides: TGTGCCAGCAGCCCAAAGGCCGCGGGGGGGTGCACAGATACGCAGTATTTT.